This T cell receptor (beta chain) was identified during a study of early T cells in non-severe SARS-CoV-2 infection. Overall study: Unsorted whole blood bulk RNA was sequenced, with unpaired chains.

Study observations and caveats: Anti-spike CD8 responses were favored by VDJdb matching, which missed private and CD4 specificities.

The germline V gene has CDR1 MRHNA and CDR2 SNTAGT. Trimming removed 3 bases from V and 2 bases from J, with 12 bases in between. This CDR3 contains 15 residues. The TCR library protocol attached unique molecular identifiers to the individual cDNA molecules. One entry per CDR3 protein results from TCRdb running MiXCR on the 5' RACE reads. The sample carries tens of thousands of distinct CDR3 sequences, more than 10% recorded once. This clonotype has only a few counts. What it binds is not known. Material: whole blood. This clonotype originated in an adult who was a healthcare worker with PCR-confirmed SARS-CoV-2 infection or an uninfected control (not recorded which). This sequence joins TRBV6-4 and TRBJ2-3; D may be TRBD2 (7 bases). CDR3 sequence reads: CASSESGGATDTQYF. Here the CDR3 DNA reads TGTGCCAGCAGTGAGAGTGGGGGGGCCACAGATACGCAGTATTTT.